This T cell receptor (beta chain) derives from a study of human T cells and chemical hapten exposure. This clonotype was observed a handful of times. Each CDR3 protein gets one entry after TCRdb re-called the RACE reads with MiXCR. The sample includes fewer than 60,000 distinct CDR3 sequences, approximately 11% of them seen just once. Stated time point: pre-sensitization, week 0. As for treatment: therapeutic diphenylcyclopropenone sensitization with weekly scalp DPC. Germline V gene data show CDR1 as ENHRY and CDR2 as SYGVKD. CDR3 size: 13 residues. J lost 6 bases, V lost 4 bases, and 3 bases had no gene match.

The V and J genes are TRBV10-3 and TRBJ2-1, with TRBD1 matching over 7 bases. The sequence was obtained from a woman aged 40-49 years with alopecia areata. Some clones in this sample may be carry-over from other donors' samples. Sample: whole blood, taken in connection with sensitization to the hapten diphenylcyclopropenone (DPC). CDR3 coding DNA: TGTGCCATCAGTGGCCGGGACAGCAATGAGCAGTTCTTC. It encodes CAISGRDSNEQFF.